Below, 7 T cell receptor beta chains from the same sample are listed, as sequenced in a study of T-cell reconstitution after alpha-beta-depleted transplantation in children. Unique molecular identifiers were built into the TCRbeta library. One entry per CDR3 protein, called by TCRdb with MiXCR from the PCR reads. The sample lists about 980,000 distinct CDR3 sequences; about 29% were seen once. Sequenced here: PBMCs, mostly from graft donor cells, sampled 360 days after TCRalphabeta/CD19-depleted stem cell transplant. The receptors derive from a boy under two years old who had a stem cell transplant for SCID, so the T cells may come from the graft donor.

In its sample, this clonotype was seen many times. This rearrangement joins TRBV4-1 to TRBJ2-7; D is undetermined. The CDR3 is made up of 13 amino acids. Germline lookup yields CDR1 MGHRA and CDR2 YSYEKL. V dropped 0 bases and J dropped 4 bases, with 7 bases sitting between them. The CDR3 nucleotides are TGCGCCAGCAGCCAAGATGTGTCATACGAGCAGTACTTC. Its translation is CASSQDVSYEQYF.

Written as DNA, the CDR3 is TGCGCCAGCAGCGGGGACACGGGTGATAATACTGAAGCTTTCTTT. It encodes CASSGDTGDNTEAFF. The rearrangement joins TRBV5-1 to TRBJ1-1; possibly TRBD1 for D (6 bases). V was pared by 4 bases and J by 5 bases, with 18 bases between. This CDR3 is 15 amino acids long. The germline V gene has CDR1 SGHRS and CDR2 YFSETQ. The complete variable domain, with remaining parts taken from reference TRBV5-1 and TRBJ1-1, reads KAGVTQTPRYLIKTRGQQVTLSCSPISGHRSVSWYQQTPGQGLQFLFEYFSETQRNKGNFPGRFSGRQFSNSRSEMNVSTLELGDSALYLCASSGDTGDNTEAFFGQGTRLTVV.

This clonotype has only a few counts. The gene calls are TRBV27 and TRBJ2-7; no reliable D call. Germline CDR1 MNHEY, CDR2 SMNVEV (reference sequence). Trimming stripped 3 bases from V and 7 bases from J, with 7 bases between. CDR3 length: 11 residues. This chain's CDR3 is CASSFKGEQYF. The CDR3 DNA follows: TGTGCCAGCAGTTTTAAGGGAGAGCAGTACTTC.

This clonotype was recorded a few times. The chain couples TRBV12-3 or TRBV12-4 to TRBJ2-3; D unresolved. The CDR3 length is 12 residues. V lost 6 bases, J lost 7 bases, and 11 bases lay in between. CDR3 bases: TGTGCCAGCAGAAGTTTTGAGAATACGCAGTATTTT. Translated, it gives CASRSFENTQYF.

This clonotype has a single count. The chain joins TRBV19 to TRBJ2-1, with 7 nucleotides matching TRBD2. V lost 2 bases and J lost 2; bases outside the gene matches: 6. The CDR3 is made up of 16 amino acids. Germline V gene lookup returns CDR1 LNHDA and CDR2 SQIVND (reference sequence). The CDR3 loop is CASSISSGGPYNEQFF. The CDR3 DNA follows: TGTGCCAGTAGTATATCTTCGGGGGGACCCTACAATGAGCAGTTCTTC.

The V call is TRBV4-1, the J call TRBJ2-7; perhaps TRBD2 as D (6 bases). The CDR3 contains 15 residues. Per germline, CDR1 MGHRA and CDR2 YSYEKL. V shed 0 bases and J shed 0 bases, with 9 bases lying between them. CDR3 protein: CASSQDGGFSYEQYF. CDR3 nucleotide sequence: TGCGCCAGCAGCCAAGACGGGGGTTTCTCCTACGAGCAGTACTTC.

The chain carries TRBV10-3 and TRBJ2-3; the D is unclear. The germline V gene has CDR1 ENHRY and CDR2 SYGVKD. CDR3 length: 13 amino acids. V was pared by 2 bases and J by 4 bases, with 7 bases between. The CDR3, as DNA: TGTGCCATCAGTGAGAACAGCCCAGATACGCAGTATTTT. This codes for CAISENSPDTQYF.